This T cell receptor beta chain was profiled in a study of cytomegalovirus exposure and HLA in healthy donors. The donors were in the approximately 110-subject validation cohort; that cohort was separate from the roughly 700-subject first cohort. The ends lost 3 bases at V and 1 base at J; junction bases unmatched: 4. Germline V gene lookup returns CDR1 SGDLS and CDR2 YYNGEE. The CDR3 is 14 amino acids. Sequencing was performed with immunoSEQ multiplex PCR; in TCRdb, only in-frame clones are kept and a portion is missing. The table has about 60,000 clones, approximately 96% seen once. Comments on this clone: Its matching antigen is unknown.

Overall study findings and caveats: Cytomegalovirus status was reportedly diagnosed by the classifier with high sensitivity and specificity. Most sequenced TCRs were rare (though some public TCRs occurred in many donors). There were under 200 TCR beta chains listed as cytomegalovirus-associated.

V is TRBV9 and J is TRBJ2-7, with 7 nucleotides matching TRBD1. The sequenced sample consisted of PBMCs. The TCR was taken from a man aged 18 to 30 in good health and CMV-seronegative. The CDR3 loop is CASSEGDRSYEQYF. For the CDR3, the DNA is TGTGCCAGCAGCGAGGGGGACAGATCCTACGAGCAGTACTTC.